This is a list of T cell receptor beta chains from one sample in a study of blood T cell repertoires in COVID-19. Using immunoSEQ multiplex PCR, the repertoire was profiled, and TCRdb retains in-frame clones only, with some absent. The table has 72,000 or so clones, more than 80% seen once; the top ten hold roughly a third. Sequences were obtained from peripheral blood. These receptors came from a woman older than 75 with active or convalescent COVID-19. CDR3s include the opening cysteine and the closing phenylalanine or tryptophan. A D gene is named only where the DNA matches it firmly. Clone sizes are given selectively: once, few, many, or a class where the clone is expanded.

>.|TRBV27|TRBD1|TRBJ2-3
CASRSYRGPTTSTDTQYF
TGTGCCAGCAGGTCCTACAGGGGGCCCACTACTAGCACAGATACGCAGTATTTT
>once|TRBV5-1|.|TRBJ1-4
CASSLGTRQARNEKLFF
TGCGCCAGCAGCCTGGGAACTCGACAGGCGAGGAATGAAAAACTGTTTTTT
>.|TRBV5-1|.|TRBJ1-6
CASTSGGSTLHF
TGCGCCAGCACTTCGGGGGGGTCTACCCTCCACTTT
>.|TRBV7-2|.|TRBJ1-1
CASSPLGVTEAFF
TGTGCCAGCAGCCCCCTGGGAGTCACTGAAGCTTTCTTT
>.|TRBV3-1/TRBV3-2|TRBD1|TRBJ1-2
CASTNRGGDYGYTF
TGTGCCAGCACAAACAGGGGAGGTGACTATGGCTACACCTTC
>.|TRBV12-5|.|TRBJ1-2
CASGLDRQEQDYGYTF
TGTGCTAGTGGTTTGGATCGACAGGAGCAAGACTATGGCTACACCTTC
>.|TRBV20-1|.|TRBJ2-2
CSASLSRGGRPNTGELFF
TGCAGTGCTAGTTTAAGTCGCGGCGGGCGCCCGAACACCGGGGAGCTGTTTTTT
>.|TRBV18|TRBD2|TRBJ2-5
CASSPNSGGQETQYF
TGTGCCAGCTCACCTAATAGCGGGGGCCAAGAGACCCAGTACTTC
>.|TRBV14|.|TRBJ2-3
CASSQELAPDTQYF
TGTGCCAGCAGCCAAGAACTAGCCCCAGATACGCAGTATTTT
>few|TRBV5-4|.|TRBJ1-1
CASSLGGKTEAFF
TGTGCCAGCAGCTTGGGAGGGAAGACTGAAGCTTTCTTT
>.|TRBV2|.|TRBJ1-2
CASSTNNYGYTF
TGTGCCAGCAGTACAAATAACTATGGCTACACCTTC
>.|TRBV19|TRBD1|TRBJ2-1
CASSVAGTGVKNEQFF
TGTGCCAGTAGTGTCGCCGGGACAGGGGTCAAAAATGAGCAGTTCTTC
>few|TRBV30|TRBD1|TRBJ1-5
CAWSVGQGNQPQHF
TGTGCCTGGAGTGTTGGACAGGGGAATCAGCCCCAGCATTTT
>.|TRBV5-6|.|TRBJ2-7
CASSLFPDYEQYF
TGTGCCAGCAGCTTGTTTCCAGACTACGAGCAGTACTTC